These 18 T cell receptor beta chains were sequenced from one sample in a study of blood T cell repertoires in COVID-19. Measured with immunoSEQ multiplex PCR; TCRdb has only the in-frame clones, and not every one. The sample includes 390,000 or so clones, roughly four fifths of them seen just once. Material for sequencing was PBMCs or T cells enriched from blood (not recorded which). Receptors were obtained from a woman in her 50s who had recovered from COVID-19.

This rearrangement joins TRBV19 to TRBJ1-1; D ambiguous. The CDR3 runs to 12 residues. The V end lost 4 bases, the J end lost 3 bases, and 6 bases lay between the germline ends. Germline CDR1 and CDR2: LNHDA and SQIVND (reference sequence). The CDR3 DNA sequence: TGTGCCAGTAGTAGGCGGGACACTGAAGCTTTCTTT. Translated: CASSRRDTEAFF.

CDR3 DNA sequence: TGCGCCAGCAGTGTGAATGTACTCCGATATGAGCAGTTCTTC. Translated: CASSVNVLRYEQFF. V and J are TRBV10-1 and TRBJ2-1; D gene unclear. Between the trimmed V and J ends, which lost 4 bases and 8 bases, there was a span of 15 bases. The CDR3 loop spans 14 amino acids. Germline assignment: CDR1 WNHNN and CDR2 SYGVQD (reference sequence).

This rearrangement joins TRBV18 to TRBJ1-2; no definite D call. The CDR3 sequence is 13 residues long. V gave up 2 bases and J gave up 14 bases, with 18 bases separating them. Germline V gives CDR1 KGHSH, CDR2 LQKENI. The CDR3 region is CASSPLSSVAGTF. The CDR3 DNA reads TGTGCCAGCTCACCATTATCCAGCGTAGCGGGGACCTTC.

The rearrangement links TRBV20-1 to TRBJ1-1; D is unresolved. This CDR3 contains 11 residues. CDR1 is DFQATT, CDR2 SNEGSKA, per germline (reference sequence). Trimming pared 3 bases from V and 6 bases from J, leaving 8 bases between. CDR3 nucleotide sequence: TGCAGTGCTAGCCTCCGTCCTGAAGCTTTCTTT. Translating it yields CSASLRPEAFF.

The chain employs TRBV11-3 and TRBJ1-2; D is undetermined. Germline assignment: CDR1 SGHNT and CDR2 YENEEA. The CDR3 is 16 amino acids. Trimming pared 5 bases from V and 0 bases from J, leaving 16 bases between. CDR3 residues: CASSLTDITTNYGYTF. DNA of the CDR3: TGTGCCAGCAGCCTGACCGACATAACGACTAACTATGGCTACACCTTC.

CDR3 protein: CASSHATSDLDTQYF. The CDR3 region has the DNA TGCGCCAGCAGCCACGCTACTAGCGACTTAGATACGCAGTATTTT. The genes are TRBV5-1 and TRBJ2-3; 7 nucleotides align to TRBD2. The CDR3 sequence is 15 residues long. Losses at the gene ends were 4 bases for V and 5 bases for J; bases not matched to a gene: 10. Germline CDR1 SGHRS, CDR2 YFSETQ.

Regarding this clone: Germline is not matched at one junction end, which may reflect a read error. V usage is TRBV5-6 and J usage is TRBJ2-7; TRBD2 matches 7 bases. The CDR3 totals 14 residues. Germline V CDR1 and CDR2: SGHDT, YYEEEE. CDR3 nucleotide sequence: TGTGCGAGCAGGGAGGGTAGCAGGCGCTACGAGCAGTACTTC. It yields the protein CASREGSRRYEQYF.

This clone was detected once. In nucleotides, the CDR3 is TGTGCCAGCAGTGCTGGGGGGTCAGGGGGTCTTAGCAATCAGCCCCAGCATTTT. Its protein product is CASSAGGSGGLSNQPQHF. The chain joins TRBV28 to TRBJ1-5; 7 bases agree with TRBD1. The CDR3 length is 18 residues. The J segment lost 0 bases and the V segment lost 5 bases, leaving 13 bases of the junction unmatched. Germline V gives CDR1 MDHEN, CDR2 SYDVKM.

This clone was seen only a few times. The V and J genes are TRBV12-3 or TRBV12-4 and TRBJ1-2, with a possible D match to TRBD1 (6 bases). Trimming shortened V by 6 bases and J by 4 bases, and 12 bases separated the two germline ends. This CDR3 is 13 amino acids long. The DNA for the CDR3 is TGTGCCAGCAGCCGACAGGACAGCTATGGCTACACCTTC. It specifies CASSRQDSYGYTF.

This chain uses TRBV19 with TRBJ1-4, with 7 positions matching TRBD1. V lost 0 bases to trimming and J lost 3 bases; unmatched junction nucleotides: 4. CDR1 is LNHDA and CDR2 is SQIVND in the germline V gene (reference sequence). This CDR3 region has 16 residues. CDR3 region: CASSIESGTANEKLFF. In nucleotides, the CDR3 is TGTGCCAGTAGTATAGAGTCCGGGACAGCTAATGAAAAACTGTTTTTT. The entire variable domain, with the rest obtained from reference TRBV19 and TRBJ1-4, is as follows: DGGITQSPKYLFRKEGQNVTLSCEQNLNHDAMYWYRQDPGQGLRLIYYSQIVNDFQKGDIAEGYSVSREKKESFPLTVTSAQKNPTAFYLCASSIESGTANEKLFFGSGTQLSVL.

This rearrangement joins TRBV5-1 to TRBJ2-7, with D possibly matching TRBD1 (5 bases). V gave up 0 bases and J gave up 5 bases, with 12 bases separating them. CDR1 is SGHRS and CDR2 is YFSETQ in the germline V gene. The CDR3 has 14 residues. CDR3 nucleotides: TGCGCCAGCAGCTTGGAAGGGGTCGGCGACGAGCAGTACTTC. It translates to CASSLEGVGDEQYF.

In its sample, this clone was seen once. V gene TRBV29-1 combines with J gene TRBJ2-1, with TRBD2 as a possible D gene (7 bases). The CDR3 contains 15 residues. Trimming cost V 4 bases and J 4 bases, with 17 bases left between them. Germline lookup yields CDR1 SQVTM and CDR2 ANQGSEA. CDR3 coding DNA: TGCAGCGTTGGGGGCCCGGGGGGCCGATACAATGAGCAGTTCTTC. Residues: CSVGGPGGRYNEQFF.

The genes are TRBV12-3 or TRBV12-4 and TRBJ2-2, with a weak D call TRBD2 (5 bases). The CDR3 has 13 residues. Trimming stripped 8 bases from V and 7 bases from J, with 14 bases between. CDR3 protein: CASAAGEGGELFF. The CDR3 nucleotides read TGTGCCAGCGCCGCGGGCGAGGGCGGGGAGCTGTTTTTT.

This sequence joins TRBV9 and TRBJ2-1; a possible D gene is TRBD2 (5 bases). Trimming removed 2 bases at V and 1 base at J, with 10 bases between. Germline loops: CDR1 SGDLS, CDR2 YYNGEE. The CDR3 consists of 15 residues. For the CDR3, the DNA is TGTGCCAGCAGCGTCGGAGAGGGATCCTACAATGAGCAGTTCTTC. Translating it yields CASSVGEGSYNEQFF.

The chain links TRBV6-5 to TRBJ1-4, with TRBD1 as a possible D gene (5 bases). The ends were cut back, 8 bases at V and 2 bases at J, with 12 bases in the middle. The CDR3 totals 14 residues. Germline values: CDR1 MNHEY, CDR2 SVGAGI. The CDR3 reads CASGPRQTNEKLFF. CDR3 DNA: TGTGCCAGCGGACCCCGACAGACTAATGAAAAACTGTTTTTT.

The genes are TRBV4-2 and TRBJ2-5; the match to TRBD2 covers 9 bases. V was clipped by 0 bases and J by 6 bases; unmatched bases: 11. Germline V gene sequence: CDR1 LGHNA, CDR2 YNFKEQ. The CDR3 runs 17 residues. The DNA of the CDR3 is TGTGCCAGCAGCCAAGATTCAGCCGCGGGGGGGCCCCAGACCCAGTACTTC. Residues: CASSQDSAAGGPQTQYF.

This clone has more than one count but fewer than ten. CDR3 protein: CASSLSSFATNEKLFF. For the CDR3, the DNA is TGTGCCAGCAGCTTGTCGTCGTTTGCAACTAATGAAAAACTGTTTTTT. The J gene is TRBJ1-4, the V gene TRBV5-5; unclear D gene. V lost 1 base to trimming and J lost 0 bases, with 10 bases between them. Germline V gene data show CDR1 as SGHKS and CDR2 as YYEKEE (reference sequence). The CDR3 is 16 residues long.

The rearrangement links TRBV6-5 to TRBJ1-4; TRBD1 aligns across 8 bases. The CDR3 spans 13 residues. Germline CDR1 MNHEY, CDR2 SVGAGI. The J segment lost 13 bases and the V segment lost 2 bases, leaving 6 bases of the junction unmatched. The chain's CDR3 is CASSYAGTGRLFF. CDR3 DNA: TGTGCCAGCAGTTACGCCGGGACAGGTCGACTGTTTTTT.